Listed here is a single T cell receptor (beta chain). This clonotype was seen ten or more times. Which antigen it targets is not known. Base qualities are not at hand, and no much larger clone is one base apart. The data belong to a study of T cell repertoires in cytomegalovirus infection (dated by TCRdb to between 2018 and 2020). Notes on the research overall: Donor HLA type was relevant to the analysis, because carriage of CMV infection together with the matching HLA type was indicated by public TCR beta signatures.

Data came from an Illumina HiSeq 1500. TCRdb trimmed public reads at Q25 via fastp, called clones via MiXCR and kept in-frame beta chains. Entries are consolidated by CDR3 protein sequence, retaining the most common genes and DNA. This sample has around 110,000 distinct CDR3 sequences in its table, and roughly 9.1% of those were observed once. The ten largest clonotypes hold roughly 31% of the sample. The germline V gene encodes CDR1 MNHEY and CDR2 SMNVEV (reference sequence). Relative to germline, V is 7 bases shorter and J is 0 bases shorter, with 14 bases between their ends. The CDR3 numbers 15 residues from cysteine through phenylalanine. Only the CDR3 DNA is retained, 45 bases long and in frame from the first base. General study outcomes and caveats: In the ex vivo response, HLA-C-restricted CMV-specific TCR beta clonotypes were dominant, and in two of eight donors the single most frequent clonotype came from this HLA-C-restricted group. Carriers of CMV infection plus the relevant HLA type were discriminated by the cumulative frequency of public TCR beta family members in the study cohort and in an independent roughly 350-donor cohort.

Recombination linked TRBV27 to TRBJ2-3; the D region possibly corresponds to TRBD1 (5 bases align). The sequencing sample was made of PBMCs, sequenced either directly or after in vitro stimulation (not recorded which). The source is a human donor in good health (CMV status not recorded). Some clones in this sample may be carry-over from other donors' samples. The nucleotide sequence is given as TGTGCCAGCAAGTATTACAGGAGCAGCACAGATACGCAGTATTTT. This translates into CASKYYRSSTDTQYF.